One sample yielded the 15 T cell receptor beta chains listed below, sequenced in a study of OX40 agonist ivuxolimab in advanced cancers. Here immunoSEQ multiplex PCR was the method, and the copy in TCRdb shows in-frame clones only, minus some. This table has about 33,000 clones, 60% to 75% appearing once. Here the sequenced sample was CD4+ or CD8+ T cells sorted from blood, taken in a trial of the OX40 agonist ivuxolimab. Receptor source: an adult with an advanced solid tumor such as melanoma, head and neck, liver or kidney cancer.

In its sample, this clone was seen once. This chain links TRBV2 with TRBJ1-2; 7 bases map to TRBD1. This CDR3 region has 14 residues. Trimming at V came to 5 bases and at J to 3 bases, leaving 6 bases not matched to a gene. Germline lookup yields CDR1 SNHLY and CDR2 FYNNEI. The CDR3 DNA reads as TGTGCCAGCAGTACCGGGACAGTGCACTATGGCTACACCTTC. It encodes CASSTGTVHYGYTF.

This chain links TRBV6-1 with TRBJ2-7; D not resolved. The CDR3 sequence is 12 residues long. V was clipped by 2 bases and J by 4 bases, with 6 bases between them. CDR1 is MNHNS and CDR2 is SASEGT in the germline V gene. The CDR3 sequence: CASSESGYEQYF. The CDR3 DNA reads TGTGCCAGCAGTGAATCAGGTTACGAGCAGTACTTC.

As DNA, the CDR3 is TGTGCTTCAAGGCAGGGGCTGAATTCACCCCTCCACTTT. The encoded protein is CASRQGLNSPLHF. The rearrangement links TRBV6-1 to TRBJ1-6, with D perhaps matching TRBD1 (6 bases). CDR3 length: 13 amino acids. Per germline, CDR1 MNHNS and CDR2 SASEGT.

The chain has TRBV2 and TRBJ1-6; 10 positions match TRBD1. CDR1 is SNHLY and CDR2 is FYNNEI in the germline V gene. This CDR3 is built from 15 residues. V shed 6 bases and J 8 bases; nucleotides not matched to a gene: 7. The CDR3 region is CASRSDRGDYSPLHF. In DNA form, the CDR3 reads TGTGCCAGCAGATCGGACAGGGGGGATTATTCACCCCTCCACTTT.

This chain links TRBV5-4 with TRBJ1-2; perhaps TRBD1 as D (6 bases). CDR1 is SGHNT and CDR2 is YYREEE in the germline V gene (reference sequence). The germline V and J ends were trimmed by 3 bases and 4 bases, with 19 bases remaining between them. There are 16 residues in the CDR3. The DNA for the CDR3 is TGTGCCAGCAGCTCGCGTTGGGGGGGGCCGGGCTATGGCTACACCTTC. Translated: CASSSRWGGPGYGYTF.

The rearrangement links TRBV2 to TRBJ2-1, with D perhaps matching TRBD2 (6 bases). CDR3 size: 12 residues. V lost 1 base, J lost 8 bases, and 6 bases lay in between. Germline V gene data show CDR1 as SNHLY and CDR2 as FYNNEI. The CDR3 DNA follows: TGTGCCAGCAGTGAAGAGCGGGATGAGCAGTTCTTC. Protein product: CASSEERDEQFF. Looking up the rest from reference TRBV2 and TRBJ2-1 gives the full variable domain: EPEVTQTPSHQVTQMGQEVILRCVPISNHLYFYWYRQILGQKVEFLVSFYNNEISEKSEIFDDQFSVERPDGSNFTLKIRSTKLEDSAMYFCASSEERDEQFFGPGTRLTVL.

This chain links TRBV30 with TRBJ1-6; D is uncertain. Deletions cut 4 bases from V and 3 bases from J, with 10 bases between. The CDR3 is 14 residues long. CDR1 GTSNPN and CDR2 SVGIG come from the germline V gene (reference sequence). The CDR3 reads CAWKAGNYNSPLHF. DNA of the CDR3: TGTGCCTGGAAGGCAGGAAACTATAATTCACCCCTCCACTTT.

The rearrangement joins TRBV11-3 to TRBJ2-2; TRBD2 is a possible D gene (5 bases). CDR3 length equals 15 residues. CDR1 is SGHNT, CDR2 YENEEA, per germline. Deletions cut 5 bases from V and 0 bases from J, with 10 bases between. The CDR3 region has the DNA TGTGCCAGCAGCCCGAAGAGGGCGAACACCGGGGAGCTGTTTTTT. Translating it yields CASSPKRANTGELFF.

The chain joins TRBV7-6 to TRBJ2-6, with 7 bases that match TRBD1. CDR1 SGHVS and CDR2 FNYEAQ come from the germline V gene. This CDR3 comprises 16 residues. The trim removed 3 bases at V and 4 bases at J, leaving 6 bases unmatched. The CDR3 nucleotides are TGTGCCAGCAGCTTCACAGGGGCGAGCGGGGCCAACGTCCTGACTTTC. It is translated as CASSFTGASGANVLTF.

V and J are TRBV5-1 and TRBJ2-3, with D tentatively TRBD2 (5 bases). The V gene lost 3 bases and the J gene lost 8 bases, with 13 bases spanning the gap. Germline assignment: CDR1 SGHRS and CDR2 YFSETQ. This CDR3 comprises 13 residues. The CDR3 protein is CASSSLAQPTQYF. DNA for the CDR3: TGCGCCAGCAGCTCCCTAGCCCAACCTACGCAGTATTTT.

J is TRBJ1-2 and V is TRBV10-3; no definite D call. The CDR3 is made up of 14 amino acids. The germline V and J ends were trimmed by 6 bases and 7 bases, with 18 bases remaining between them. Looked up from germline, CDR1 is ENHRY and CDR2 is SYGVKD. The CDR3 DNA reads TGTGCCATCAGGGAGACTCCAAAACATGGTGGCTACACCTTC. Its protein is CAIRETPKHGGYTF.

This CDR3 is CASSLAWGQGAVNIQYF. DNA of the CDR3: TGTGCCAGCAGCTTGGCCTGGGGACAGGGGGCTGTGAACATTCAGTACTTC. This rearrangement joins TRBV7-9 to TRBJ2-4; TRBD1 aligns across 12 bases. Germline V CDR1 and CDR2: SEHNR, FQNEAQ (reference sequence). CDR3 length equals 17 residues. Trimming at V came to 3 bases and at J to 7 bases, leaving 10 bases not matched to a gene.

The V gene is TRBV21-1, the J gene TRBJ2-1; TRBD1 is the table's D call, not checked against the DNA. TRBV21-1 corresponds to a pseudogene. This CDR3 spans 15 amino acids. CDR3 residues: CASSKLNSSYNEQFF. CDR3 nucleotides: TGTGCCAGCAGCAAACTTAACAGCTCCTACAATGAGCAGTTCTTC.

This sequence joins TRBV19 and TRBJ1-1, with TRBD1 matching over 10 bases. The germline V gene encodes CDR1 LNHDA and CDR2 SQIVND (reference sequence). The CDR3 extends over 14 amino acids. With V trimmed by 10 bases and J by 5 bases, 10 bases remained unmatched. CDR3 loop: CATHDRGLWTEAFF. The CDR3 DNA reads TGTGCCACTCACGACAGGGGGCTTTGGACTGAAGCTTTCTTT.

This chain connects TRBV28 to TRBJ1-2; 8 bases match TRBD1. CDR3 length: 13 amino acids. V trimming: 7 bases; J trimming: 8 bases; junction bases outside the gene matches: 9. The germline CDR1 and CDR2 sequences are MDHEN and SYDVKM. CDR3 in amino acids: CASTPGQVLGYTF. The CDR3 DNA sequence: TGTGCCAGCACTCCGGGACAGGTCCTAGGCTACACCTTC.